Following are 13 T cell receptor beta chains from one sample sequenced in a study of T cells expressing NK-cell markers. TCRdb reprocessed the 5' RACE reads and keeps a single row for each CDR3 protein, giving no DNA. The table for this sample gives hundreds of thousands of distinct CDR3 sequences. Sequenced: blood T cells: a sorted CD56 or NKG2C T cell subset, CD4+ or CD8+ T cells, or bulk PBMC T cells (not recorded which). The receptor source for this set is a man younger than 35 in good health.

The CDR3 sequence: CASSAGETGAEAFF. The chain combines TRBV9 with TRBJ1-1; the D call of TRBD1 rests on TCRdb alone, since no DNA is present to check it. Germline V gene sequence: CDR1 SGDLS, CDR2 YYNGEE. The CDR3 is 14 residues long.

The chain employs TRBV20-1 and TRBJ2-4; TCRdb lists TRBD2, though no DNA is available to test this call. The length of the CDR3 is 14 residues. From germline, CDR1 is DFQATT and CDR2 SNEGSKA (reference sequence). This chain's CDR3 is CSAYGRRVWNIQYF.

This chain joins TRBV6-5 and TRBJ1-1. CDR3 size: 14 residues. Germline CDR1 and CDR2: MNHEY and SVGAGI. The CDR3 loop reads CASSYTGLNTEAFF.

V gene TRBV12-3 or TRBV12-4 combines with J gene TRBJ2-1. The CDR3 has 14 amino acids. CDR3 amino acids: CASMKMAIGNEQFF.

The chain is built from TRBV6-1 and TRBJ1-4; absent DNA, TCRdb's TRBD1 call cannot be checked. CDR1 is MNHNS, CDR2 SASEGT, per germline. This CDR3 is built from 17 residues. The CDR3 sequence is CASSEFQGTGLNEKLFF.

This rearrangement joins TRBV20-1 to TRBJ2-1; TCRdb selects TRBD1, and the lack of DNA leaves this call unchecked. The CDR3 runs to 16 residues. CDR1 and CDR2 from the germline V gene are DFQATT and SNEGSKA (reference sequence). CDR3 in amino acids: CSASLTRGITVNEQFF.

The rearrangement links TRBV6-2 or TRBV6-3 to TRBJ2-3. This CDR3 region has 12 residues. In germline, CDR1 is MNHEY, CDR2 SVGEGT. The CDR3 protein is CASSTVRVRQYF.

The chain carries TRBV6-1 and TRBJ2-7; the D call from TCRdb, TRBD1, cannot be confirmed without DNA. This CDR3 has 14 residues. The germline CDR1 and CDR2 sequences are MNHNS and SASEGT. The CDR3 is CASTDRGYSYEQYF.

The chain carries TRBV20-1 and TRBJ2-3; TCRdb gives TRBD1 as the D gene, but with no DNA this cannot be confirmed. The CDR3 consists of 14 residues. Germline-derived CDR1 and CDR2 are DFQATT and SNEGSKA (reference sequence). CDR3 in amino acids: CSARPGASANTQYF.

The J gene is TRBJ2-7, the V gene TRBV10-3; TCRdb outputs TRBD1, but without DNA this stays unchecked. The CDR3 length is 14 residues. The germline V gene encodes CDR1 ENHRY and CDR2 SYGVKD. CDR3 residues: CAISAGGLANEQYF.

The chain carries TRBV2 and TRBJ2-1; TCRdb designates TRBD2, a call that cannot be tested without DNA. The germline gives CDR1 SNHLY, CDR2 FYNNEI. There are 15 residues in the CDR3. CDR3: CASRLAGDPYNEQFF.

This chain connects TRBV12-3 or TRBV12-4 to TRBJ1-2; TCRdb gives TRBD1 as the D gene, but with no DNA this cannot be confirmed. CDR3 length: 15 amino acids. CDR3 residues: CASSRGQGNNYGYTF.

The chain is built from TRBV3-1 and TRBJ2-3. Germline CDR1 is LGHDT and CDR2 is YNNKEL (reference sequence). The CDR3 consists of 16 residues. The CDR3 reads CASSLVGGTSTDTQYF.